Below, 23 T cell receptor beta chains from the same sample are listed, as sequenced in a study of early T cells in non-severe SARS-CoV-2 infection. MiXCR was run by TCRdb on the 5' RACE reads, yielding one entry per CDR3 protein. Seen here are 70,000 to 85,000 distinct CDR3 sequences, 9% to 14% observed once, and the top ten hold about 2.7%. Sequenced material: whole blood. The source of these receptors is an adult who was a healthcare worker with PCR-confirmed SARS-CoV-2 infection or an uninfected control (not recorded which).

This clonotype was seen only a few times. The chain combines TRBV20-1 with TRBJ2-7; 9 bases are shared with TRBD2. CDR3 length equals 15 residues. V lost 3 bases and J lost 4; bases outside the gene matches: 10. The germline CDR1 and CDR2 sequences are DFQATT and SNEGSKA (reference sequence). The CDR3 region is CSASYYSGSSYEQYF. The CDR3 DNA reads TGCAGTGCTAGTTACTATAGCGGGAGTTCGTACGAGCAGTACTTC.

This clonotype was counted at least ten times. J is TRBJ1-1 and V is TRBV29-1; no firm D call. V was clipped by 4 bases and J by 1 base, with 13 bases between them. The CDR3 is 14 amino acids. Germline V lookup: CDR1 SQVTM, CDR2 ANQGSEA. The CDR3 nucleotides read TGCAGCGTTGCGGCAGGCCGGGGGAACACTGAAGCTTTCTTT. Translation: CSVAAGRGNTEAFF.

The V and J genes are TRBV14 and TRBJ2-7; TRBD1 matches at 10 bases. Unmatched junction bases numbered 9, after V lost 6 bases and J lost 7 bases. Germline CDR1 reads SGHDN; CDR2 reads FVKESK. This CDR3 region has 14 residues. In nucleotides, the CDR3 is TGTGCCAGCAGTCTTCGACAGGGGGCAGGGGAGCAGTACTTC. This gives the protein CASSLRQGAGEQYF.

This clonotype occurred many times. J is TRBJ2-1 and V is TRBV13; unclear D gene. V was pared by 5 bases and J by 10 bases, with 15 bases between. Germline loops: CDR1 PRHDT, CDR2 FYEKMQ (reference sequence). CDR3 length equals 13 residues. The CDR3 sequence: CASSPRSRREQFF. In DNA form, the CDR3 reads TGTGCCAGCAGCCCCCGGAGTAGGCGCGAGCAGTTCTTC.

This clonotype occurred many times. DNA for the CDR3: TGTGCCAGCAGCTTGCGGGAGTTATCCTACAATGAGCAGTTCTTC. It translates to CASSLRELSYNEQFF. The V gene is TRBV7-9, the J gene TRBJ2-1; TRBD2 aligns across 7 bases. J gave up 1 base and V 3 bases, and 3 bases lay outside the gene matches. Germline loops: CDR1 SEHNR, CDR2 FQNEAQ (reference sequence). This CDR3 has 15 residues. The variable domain in full, completed from reference TRBV7-9 and TRBJ2-1, reads DTGVSQNPRHKITKRGQNVTFRCDPISEHNRLYWYRQTLGQGPEFLTYFQNEAQLEKSRLLSDRFSAERPKGSFSTLEIQRTEQGDSAMYLCASSLRELSYNEQFFGPGTRLTVL.

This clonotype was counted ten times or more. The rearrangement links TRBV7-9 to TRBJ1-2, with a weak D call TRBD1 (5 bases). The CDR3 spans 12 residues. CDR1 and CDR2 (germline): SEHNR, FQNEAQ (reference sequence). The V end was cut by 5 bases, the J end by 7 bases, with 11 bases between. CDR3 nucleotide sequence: TGTGCCAGCAGCGCACCAGGGCCTGGCTACACCTTC. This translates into CASSAPGPGYTF.

The CDR3, as DNA: TGTGCCAGCAGCCGACCAAGCTCCTACGAGCAGTACTTC. As protein: CASSRPSSYEQYF. V gene TRBV28 combines with J gene TRBJ2-7, with D hard to call. The V end lost 6 bases, the J end lost 0 bases, and 9 bases lay between the germline ends. The CDR3 spans 13 residues. CDR1 MDHEN and CDR2 SYDVKM come from the germline V gene.

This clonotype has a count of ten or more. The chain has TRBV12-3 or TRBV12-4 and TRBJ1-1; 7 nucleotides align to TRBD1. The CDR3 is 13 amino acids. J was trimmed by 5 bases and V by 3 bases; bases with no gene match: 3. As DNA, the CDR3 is TGTGCCAGCAGTTTGATGGGACAGACTGAAGCTTTCTTT. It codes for CASSLMGQTEAFF.

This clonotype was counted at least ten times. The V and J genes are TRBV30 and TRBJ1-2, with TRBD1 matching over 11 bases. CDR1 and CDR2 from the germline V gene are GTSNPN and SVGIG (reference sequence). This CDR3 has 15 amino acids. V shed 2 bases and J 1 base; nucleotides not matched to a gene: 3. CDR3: CAWSTGTGGNYGYTF. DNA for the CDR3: TGTGCCTGGAGTACAGGGACAGGGGGTAACTATGGCTACACCTTC.

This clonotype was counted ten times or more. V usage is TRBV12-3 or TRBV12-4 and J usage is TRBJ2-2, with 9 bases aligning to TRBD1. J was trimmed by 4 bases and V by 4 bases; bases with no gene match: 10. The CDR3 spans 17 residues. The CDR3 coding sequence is TGTGCCAGCAGTTCTACTAGACAGGGGGTTAGCACCGGGGAGCTGTTTTTT. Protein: CASSSTRQGVSTGELFF.

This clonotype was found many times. CDR3 bases: TGCGCCAGCAGCTTGGTGGGGTTAAACGGGAACACCATATATTTT. It encodes CASSLVGLNGNTIYF. The gene calls are TRBV5-1 and TRBJ1-3; D gene uncertain. The CDR3 contains 15 residues. With 0 bases removed from V and 7 bases from J, the gap between germline ends came to 14 bases. Germline V gives CDR1 SGHRS, CDR2 YFSETQ.

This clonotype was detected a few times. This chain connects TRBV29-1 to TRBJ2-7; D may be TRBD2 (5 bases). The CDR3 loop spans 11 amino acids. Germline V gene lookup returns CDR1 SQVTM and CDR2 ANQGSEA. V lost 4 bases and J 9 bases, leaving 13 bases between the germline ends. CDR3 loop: CSVARSGGQYF. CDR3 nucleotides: TGCAGCGTTGCACGGAGCGGCGGGCAGTACTTC.

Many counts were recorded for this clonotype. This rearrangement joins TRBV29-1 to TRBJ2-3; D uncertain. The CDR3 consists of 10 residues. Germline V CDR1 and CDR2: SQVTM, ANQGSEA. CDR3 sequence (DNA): TGCTGCACTAGCACAGATACGCAGTATTTT. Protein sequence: CCTSTDTQYF.

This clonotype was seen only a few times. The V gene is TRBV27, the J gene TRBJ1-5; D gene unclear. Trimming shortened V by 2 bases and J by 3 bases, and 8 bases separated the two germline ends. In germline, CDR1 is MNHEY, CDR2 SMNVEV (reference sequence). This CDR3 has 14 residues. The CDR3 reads CASSLGLFNQPQHF. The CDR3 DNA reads TGTGCCAGCAGTTTAGGGTTGTTCAATCAGCCCCAGCATTTT.

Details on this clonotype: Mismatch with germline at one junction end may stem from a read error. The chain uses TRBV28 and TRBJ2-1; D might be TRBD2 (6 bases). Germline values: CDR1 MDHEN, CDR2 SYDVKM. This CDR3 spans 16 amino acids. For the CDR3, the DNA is TGTGCCAGCAGTCCACTAGCCCTAACCTCCAACAATGAGCAGTTCTTC. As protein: CASSPLALTSNNEQFF. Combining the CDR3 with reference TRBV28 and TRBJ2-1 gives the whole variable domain DVKVTQSSRYLVKRTGEKVFLECVQDMDHENMFWYRQDPGLGLRLIYFSYDVKMKEKGDIPEGYSVSREKKERFSLILESASTNQTSMYLCASSPLALTSNNEQFFGPGTRLTVL.

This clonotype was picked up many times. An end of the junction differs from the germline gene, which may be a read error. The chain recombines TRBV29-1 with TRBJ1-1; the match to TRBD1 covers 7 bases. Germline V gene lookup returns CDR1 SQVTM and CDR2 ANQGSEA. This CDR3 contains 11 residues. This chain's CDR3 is CSVDRATQAFF. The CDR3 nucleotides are TGCAGCGTCGACAGGGCCACTCAAGCTTTCTTT.

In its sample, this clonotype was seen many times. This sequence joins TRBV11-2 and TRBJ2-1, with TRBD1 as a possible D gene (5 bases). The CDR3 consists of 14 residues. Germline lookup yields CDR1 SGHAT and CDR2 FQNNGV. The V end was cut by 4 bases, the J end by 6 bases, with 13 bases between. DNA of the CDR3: TGTGCCAGCAGCTGGGGCGACTCCCTCAATGAGCAGTTCTTC. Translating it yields CASSWGDSLNEQFF.

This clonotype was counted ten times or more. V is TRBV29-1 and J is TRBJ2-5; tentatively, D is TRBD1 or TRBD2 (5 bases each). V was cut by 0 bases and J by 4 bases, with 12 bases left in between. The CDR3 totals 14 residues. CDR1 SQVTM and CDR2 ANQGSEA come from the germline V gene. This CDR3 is CSVEEGSGPETQYF. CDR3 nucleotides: TGCAGCGTTGAAGAGGGATCGGGGCCAGAGACCCAGTACTTC.

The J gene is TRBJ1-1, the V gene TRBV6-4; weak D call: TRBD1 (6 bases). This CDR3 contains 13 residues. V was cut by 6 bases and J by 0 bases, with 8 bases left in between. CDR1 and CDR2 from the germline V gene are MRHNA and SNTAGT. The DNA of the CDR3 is TGTGCCAGCAGGCAGGGGATGAACACTGAAGCTTTCTTT. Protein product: CASRQGMNTEAFF.

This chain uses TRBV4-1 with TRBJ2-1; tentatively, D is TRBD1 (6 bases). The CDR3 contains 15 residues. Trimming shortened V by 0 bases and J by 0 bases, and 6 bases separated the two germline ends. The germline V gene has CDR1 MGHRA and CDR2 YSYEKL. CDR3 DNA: TGCGCCAGCAGCCAAGAAGGGGGCTCCTACAATGAGCAGTTCTTC. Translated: CASSQEGGSYNEQFF.

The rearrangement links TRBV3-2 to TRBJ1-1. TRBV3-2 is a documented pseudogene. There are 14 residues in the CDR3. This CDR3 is CASSNNARNTEAFF. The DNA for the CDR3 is TGTGCCAGCAGCAACAATGCCAGGAACACTGAAGCTTTCTTT.

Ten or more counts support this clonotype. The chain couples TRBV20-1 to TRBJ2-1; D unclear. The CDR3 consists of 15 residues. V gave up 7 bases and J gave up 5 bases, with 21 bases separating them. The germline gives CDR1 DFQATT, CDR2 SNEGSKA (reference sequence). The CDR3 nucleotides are TGCAGTGTCAAACTCCTCACCGGGTTCCACAATGAGCAGTTCTTC. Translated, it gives CSVKLLTGFHNEQFF.

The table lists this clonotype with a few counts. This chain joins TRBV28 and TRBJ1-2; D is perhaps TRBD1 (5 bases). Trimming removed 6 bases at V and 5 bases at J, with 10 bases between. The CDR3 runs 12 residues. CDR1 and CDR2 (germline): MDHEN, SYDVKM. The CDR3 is CASSTDSYGYTF. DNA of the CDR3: TGTGCCAGCAGCACCGACAGTTATGGCTACACCTTC.